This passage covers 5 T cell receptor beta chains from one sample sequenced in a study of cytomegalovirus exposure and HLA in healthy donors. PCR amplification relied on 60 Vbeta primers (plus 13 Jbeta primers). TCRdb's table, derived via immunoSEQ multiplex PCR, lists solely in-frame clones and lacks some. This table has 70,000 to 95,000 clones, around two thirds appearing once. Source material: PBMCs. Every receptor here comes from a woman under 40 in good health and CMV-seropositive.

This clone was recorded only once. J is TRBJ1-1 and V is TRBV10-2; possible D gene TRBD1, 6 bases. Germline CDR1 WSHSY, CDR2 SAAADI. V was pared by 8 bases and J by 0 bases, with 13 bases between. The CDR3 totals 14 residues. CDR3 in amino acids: CASGGGGLNTEAFF. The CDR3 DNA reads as TGCGCCAGCGGGGGGGGCGGGTTGAACACTGAAGCTTTCTTT.

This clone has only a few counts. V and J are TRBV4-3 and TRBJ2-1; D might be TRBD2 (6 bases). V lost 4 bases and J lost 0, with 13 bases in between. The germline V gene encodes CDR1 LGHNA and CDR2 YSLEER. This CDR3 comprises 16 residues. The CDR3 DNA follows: TGCGCCAGCAGCCGCGACTCCGGGAGCTCCTACAATGAGCAGTTCTTC. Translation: CASSRDSGSSYNEQFF.

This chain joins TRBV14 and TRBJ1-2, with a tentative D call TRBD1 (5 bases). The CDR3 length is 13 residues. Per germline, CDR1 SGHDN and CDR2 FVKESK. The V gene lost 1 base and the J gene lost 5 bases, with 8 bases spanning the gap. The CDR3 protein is CASSQGQSYGYTF. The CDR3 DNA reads TGTGCCAGCAGCCAAGGACAGAGTTATGGCTACACCTTC.

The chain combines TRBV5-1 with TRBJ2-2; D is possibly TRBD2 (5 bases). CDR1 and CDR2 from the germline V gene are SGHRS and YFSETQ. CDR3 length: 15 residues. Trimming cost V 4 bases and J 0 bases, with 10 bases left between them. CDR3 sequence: CASSPGNANTGELFF. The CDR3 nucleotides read TGCGCCAGCAGCCCCGGGAATGCGAACACCGGGGAGCTGTTTTTT.

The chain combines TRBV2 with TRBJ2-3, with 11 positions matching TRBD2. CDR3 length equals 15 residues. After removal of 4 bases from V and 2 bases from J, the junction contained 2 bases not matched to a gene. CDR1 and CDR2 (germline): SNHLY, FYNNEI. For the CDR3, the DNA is TGTGCCAGCAGTGTGGGACTAGCGGACACAGATACGCAGTATTTT. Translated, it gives CASSVGLADTDTQYF.